These 7 T cell receptor beta chains were all obtained from the same sample, sequenced in a study of Tregs in tolerant kidney transplant recipients. Sequenced by immunoSEQ multiplex PCR; TCRdb stores in-frame clones only, minus some. Here the sample spans some 240,000 clones, 80% to 85% being singletons. Sequencing was performed on CD4+ T cells from blood. These receptors were taken from a human donor in good health.

This rearrangement joins TRBV19 to TRBJ1-2, with 10 nucleotides matching TRBD1. V was pared by 6 bases and J by 7 bases, with 8 bases of the junction left unmatched. Germline V gives CDR1 LNHDA, CDR2 SQIVND (reference sequence). The CDR3 is made up of 14 amino acids. The CDR3 DNA sequence: TGTGCCAGTAGAAAGAATGGACAGGGGGGTGGCTACACCTTC. This gives the protein CASRKNGQGGGYTF.

The V gene is TRBV29-1, the J gene TRBJ1-1; 8 nucleotides line up with TRBD1. The length of the CDR3 is 13 residues. V was clipped by 4 bases and J by 1 base; unmatched bases: 2. CDR1 SQVTM and CDR2 ANQGSEA come from the germline V gene. CDR3 DNA sequence: TGCAGCGTTGGGGGGACAGGGAACACTGAAGCTTTCTTT. It yields the protein CSVGGTGNTEAFF. Full variable domain (remainder filled in from reference TRBV29-1 and TRBJ1-1): SAVISQKPSRDICQRGTSLTIQCQVDSQVTMMFWYRQQPGQSLTLIATANQGSEATYESGFVIDKFPISRPNLTFSTLTVSNMSPEDSSIYLCSVGGTGNTEAFFGQGTRLTVV.

The chain has TRBV7-9 and TRBJ2-2; 8 positions match TRBD2. Germline lookup yields CDR1 SEHNR and CDR2 FQNEAQ (reference sequence). The junction had 7 bases not matched to a gene; V was cut back by 4 bases and J by 6 bases. The CDR3 consists of 15 residues. The chain's CDR3 is CASSSLGGRPGELFF. CDR3 in DNA: TGTGCCAGCAGCTCCCTCGGCGGGAGGCCCGGGGAGCTGTTTTTT. The variable domain in full, completed from reference TRBV7-9 and TRBJ2-2, reads DTGVSQNPRHKITKRGQNVTFRCDPISEHNRLYWYRQTLGQGPEFLTYFQNEAQLEKSRLLSDRFSAERPKGSFSTLEIQRTEQGDSAMYLCASSSLGGRPGELFFGEGSRLTVL.

V and J are TRBV5-4 and TRBJ1-1, with no clear D. The CDR3 loop spans 15 amino acids. Germline V gene lookup returns CDR1 SGHNT and CDR2 YYREEE (reference sequence). The V end was cut by 0 bases, the J end by 0 bases, with 9 bases between. CDR3: CASSLGSNMNTEAFF. The CDR3, as DNA: TGTGCCAGCAGCTTGGGCAGTAATATGAACACTGAAGCTTTCTTT.

Note on this clone: Other DNA sequences in the sample encode the same CDR3. This chain joins TRBV25-1 and TRBJ2-3; weak D call: TRBD1 (6 bases). The germline CDR1 and CDR2 sequences are MGHDK and SYGVNS. Between the trimmed V and J ends, which lost 1 base and 4 bases, there was a span of 15 bases. The CDR3 sequence is 16 residues long. The CDR3 DNA reads as TGTGCCAGCAGTGAATTAACAGGGCCCTCCCCAGATACGCAGTATTTT. Residues: CASSELTGPSPDTQYF. Using reference TRBV25-1 and TRBJ2-3 for the parts outside the CDR3, the full variable domain is EADIYQTPRYLVIGTGKKITLECSQTMGHDKMYWYQQDPGMELHLIHYSYGVNSTEKGDLSSESTVSRIRTEHFPLTLESARPSHTSQYLCASSELTGPSPDTQYFGPGTRLTVL.

The chain couples TRBV6-1 to TRBJ2-3; D not certain. Deletions cut 4 bases from V and 0 bases from J, with 8 bases between. The CDR3 totals 14 residues. Germline lookup yields CDR1 MNHNS and CDR2 SASEGT. DNA for the CDR3: TGTGCCAGCAGTGTGGGTCCTAGCACAGATACGCAGTATTTT. Its protein is CASSVGPSTDTQYF.

Remarks on this clone: Different DNA sequences within this sample yield the same CDR3. The rearrangement joins TRBV5-1 to TRBJ1-1; 8 nucleotides align to TRBD1. Trimming took 0 bases from V and 1 from J; bases not matched to a gene: 2. The germline CDR1 and CDR2 sequences are SGHRS and YFSETQ. The CDR3 is 15 residues long. DNA of the CDR3: TGCGCCAGCAGCTTGGATGGACAGGGGAACACTGAAGCTTTCTTT. Its translation is CASSLDGQGNTEAFF.